This TCR beta chain originates from a study of cytomegalovirus exposure and HLA in healthy donors. Study background: Within an early data release were around 80 million unique TCRs drawn from HLA-typed donors. General study points: For presence/absence analyses, sequencing depth was assumed to be roughly uniform across donors. Upon later analysis, TCR association rates were observed to vary by HLA locus, being highest for DRB1 and lowest for HLA-C.

Germline V gene sequence: CDR1 LNHDA, CDR2 SQIVND (reference sequence). The CDR3 is 14 amino acids. J lost 8 bases, V lost 6 bases, and 8 bases had no gene match. With regard to this clone: Its antigen remains unidentified.

A multiplex PCR was run with 60 Vbeta primers and 13 Jbeta primers. In the original analysis: About 9.9 million of the about 80 million unique TCR beta chains counted in a later analysis were shared. Method: immunoSEQ multiplex PCR; TCRdb's copy keeps in-frame clones and lacks some. Clonal size and the V and J genes are those of that table, whereas D and trimming came from the DNA. The data contain roughly 250,000 clones, over 70% of them singletons. Input material: PBMCs. The chain uses TRBV19 and TRBJ1-4; 8 bases are a match to TRBD1. This clonotype was obtained from a girl aged 2-10 years in good health and CMV-seronegative. CDR3 nucleotide sequence: TGTGCCAGTAGACAACAGGGGGGATTGGAAAAACTGTTTTTT. Its translation is CASRQQGGLEKLFF.